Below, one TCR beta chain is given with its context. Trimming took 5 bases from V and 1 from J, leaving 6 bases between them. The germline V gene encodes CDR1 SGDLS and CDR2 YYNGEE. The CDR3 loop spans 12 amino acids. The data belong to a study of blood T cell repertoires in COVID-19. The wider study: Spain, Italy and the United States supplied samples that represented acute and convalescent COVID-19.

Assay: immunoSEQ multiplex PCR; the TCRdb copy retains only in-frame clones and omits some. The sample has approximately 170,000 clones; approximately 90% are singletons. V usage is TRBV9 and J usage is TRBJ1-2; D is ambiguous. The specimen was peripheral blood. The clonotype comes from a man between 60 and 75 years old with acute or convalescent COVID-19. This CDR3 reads CASSQHNYGYTF. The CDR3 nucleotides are TGTGCCAGCAGTCAACATAACTATGGCTACACCTTC.